Only a few counts were recorded for the clone carrying this T cell receptor (beta chain). Its antigen is still unknown. The data are from a study of cytomegalovirus exposure and HLA in healthy donors. The study's findings and limits: Through in vitro validation, three CMV-associated chains were shown to be specific for CMV antigens. Data from an earlier analysis indicated that most TCR beta V segments were productive either about 90% or about 30% of the time. Usually a TCR sequence was rare, but some public TCRs were found in many donors.

Per the germline V gene, CDR1 is LNHDA and CDR2 is SQIVND (reference sequence). V gave up 4 bases and J gave up 9 bases, with 19 bases separating them. The CDR3 is 15 residues long. 13 Jbeta primers and 60 Vbeta primers were used for the PCR. Sequencing used immunoSEQ multiplex PCR; TCRdb keeps in-frame clones, though not all of them. The sample holds about 160,000 clones, 75% to 90% seen once. The sequenced material came from PBMCs. J is TRBJ1-5 and V is TRBV19; D gene ambiguous. This receptor was identified in a woman under 30 in good health and CMV-seronegative. This chain's CDR3 is CASSTGGSGGRPQHF. The CDR3 nucleotides are TGTGCCAGTAGTACCGGCGGGTCTGGCGGGCGGCCCCAGCATTTT.